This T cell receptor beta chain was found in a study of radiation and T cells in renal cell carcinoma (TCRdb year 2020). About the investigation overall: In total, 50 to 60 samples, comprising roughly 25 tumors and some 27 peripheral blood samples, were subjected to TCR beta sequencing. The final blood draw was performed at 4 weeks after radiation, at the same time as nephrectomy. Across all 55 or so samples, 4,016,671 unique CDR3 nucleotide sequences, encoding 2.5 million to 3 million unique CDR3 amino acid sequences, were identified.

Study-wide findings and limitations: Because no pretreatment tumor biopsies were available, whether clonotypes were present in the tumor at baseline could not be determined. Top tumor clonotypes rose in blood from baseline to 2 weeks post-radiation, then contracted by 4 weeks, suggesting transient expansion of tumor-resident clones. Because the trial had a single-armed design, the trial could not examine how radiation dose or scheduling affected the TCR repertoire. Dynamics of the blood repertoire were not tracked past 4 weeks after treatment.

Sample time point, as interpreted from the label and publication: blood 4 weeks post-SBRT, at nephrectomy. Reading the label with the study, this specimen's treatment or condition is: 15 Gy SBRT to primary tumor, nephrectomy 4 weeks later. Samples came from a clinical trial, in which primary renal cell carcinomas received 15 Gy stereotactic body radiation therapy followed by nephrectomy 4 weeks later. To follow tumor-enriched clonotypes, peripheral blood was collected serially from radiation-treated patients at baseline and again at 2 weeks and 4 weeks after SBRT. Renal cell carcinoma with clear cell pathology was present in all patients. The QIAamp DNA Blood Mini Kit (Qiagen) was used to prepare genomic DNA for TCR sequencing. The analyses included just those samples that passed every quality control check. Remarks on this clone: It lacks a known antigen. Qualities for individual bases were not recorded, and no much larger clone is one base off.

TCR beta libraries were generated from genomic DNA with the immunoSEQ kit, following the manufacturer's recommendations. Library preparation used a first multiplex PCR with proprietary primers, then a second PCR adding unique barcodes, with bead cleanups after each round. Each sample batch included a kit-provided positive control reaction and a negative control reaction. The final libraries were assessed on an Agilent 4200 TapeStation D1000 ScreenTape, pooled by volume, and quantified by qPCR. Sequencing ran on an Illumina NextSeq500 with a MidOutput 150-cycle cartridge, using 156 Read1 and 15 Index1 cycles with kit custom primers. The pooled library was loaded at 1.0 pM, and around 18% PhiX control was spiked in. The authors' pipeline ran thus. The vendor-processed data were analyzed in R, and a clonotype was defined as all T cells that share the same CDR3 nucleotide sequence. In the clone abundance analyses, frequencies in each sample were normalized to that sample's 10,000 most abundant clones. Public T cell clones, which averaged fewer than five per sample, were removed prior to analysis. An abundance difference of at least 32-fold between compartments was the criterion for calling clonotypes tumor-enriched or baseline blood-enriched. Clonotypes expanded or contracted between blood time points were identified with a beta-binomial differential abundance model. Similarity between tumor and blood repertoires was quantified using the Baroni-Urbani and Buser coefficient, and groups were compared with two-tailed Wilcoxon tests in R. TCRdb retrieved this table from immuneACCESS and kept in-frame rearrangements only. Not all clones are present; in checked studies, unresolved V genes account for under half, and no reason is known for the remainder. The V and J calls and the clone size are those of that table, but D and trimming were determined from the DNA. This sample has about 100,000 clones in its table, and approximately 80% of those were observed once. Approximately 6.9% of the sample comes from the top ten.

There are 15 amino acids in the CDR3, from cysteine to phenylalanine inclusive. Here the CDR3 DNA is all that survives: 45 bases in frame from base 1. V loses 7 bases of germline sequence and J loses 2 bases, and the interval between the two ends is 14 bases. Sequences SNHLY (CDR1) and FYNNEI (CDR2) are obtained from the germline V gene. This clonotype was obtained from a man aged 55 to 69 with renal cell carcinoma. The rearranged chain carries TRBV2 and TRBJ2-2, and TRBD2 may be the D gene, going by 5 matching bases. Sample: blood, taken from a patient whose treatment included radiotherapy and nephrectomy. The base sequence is TGTGCCAGCAACCGTGAGGGAAGAAACACCGGGGAGCTGTTTTTT. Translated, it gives CASNREGRNTGELFF.